The 27 T cell receptor beta chains below all came from one sample that was sequenced in a study of human T cells and chemical hapten exposure. Specified time point: patch test 2, 6 weeks after DPC sensitization. Stated treatment: therapeutic diphenylcyclopropenone sensitization with weekly scalp DPC. From the RACE reads, TCRdb called clonotypes with MiXCR, one entry per CDR3 protein. Altogether approximately 84,000 distinct CDR3 sequences are present, 10% being singletons, with the ten largest covering 2% to 3%. The source was whole blood, collected in connection with sensitization to the hapten diphenylcyclopropenone (DPC). These receptor sequences come from a woman in her twenties or thirties with alopecia areata. Some clones in this sample may be carry-over from other donors' samples.

The V gene is TRBV29-1, the J gene TRBJ2-3; D may be TRBD1 (6 bases). Germline assignment: CDR1 SQVTM and CDR2 ANQGSEA. The CDR3 length is 13 residues. Trimming left V 8 bases short and J 4 bases short, with 16 bases between. The CDR3 loop reads CSCRSGAADTQYF. The CDR3 DNA follows: TGCAGCTGCCGATCAGGGGCCGCAGATACGCAGTATTTT.

In this sample, this clonotype turned up many times. The chain combines TRBV4-3 with TRBJ2-7, with D unclear. This CDR3 comprises 16 residues. V shed 1 base and J shed 0 bases, with 13 bases lying between them. In germline, CDR1 is LGHNA, CDR2 YSLEER. CDR3 region: CASSQGPQPLSYEQYF. In nucleotides, the CDR3 is TGCGCCAGCAGCCAAGGTCCTCAGCCCCTCTCCTACGAGCAGTACTTC.

There are a few counts of this clonotype. This chain uses TRBV28 with TRBJ2-7; the match to TRBD1 covers 10 bases. The length of the CDR3 is 12 residues. The V segment lost 6 bases and the J segment 9 bases; nucleotides outside the gene matches: 5. Germline V gene lookup returns CDR1 MDHEN and CDR2 SYDVKM. Here the CDR3 DNA reads TGTGCCAGCAGAGGGACAGGGGCTGGGCAGTACTTC. This translates into CASRGTGAGQYF.

V and J are TRBV6-5 and TRBJ2-5; 9 nucleotides match TRBD2. The CDR3 is 16 amino acids. The ends lost 0 bases at V and 5 bases at J; junction bases unmatched: 7. CDR1 is MNHEY, CDR2 SVGAGI, per germline. The CDR3 bases are TGTGCCAGCAGTTACTCGATATCTAGCGGGAAGGAGACCCAGTACTTC. Protein product: CASSYSISSGKETQYF.

The table lists this clonotype with many counts. The chain is built from TRBV4-1 and TRBJ2-1; 9 nucleotides align to TRBD2. This CDR3 region has 16 residues. Trimming at V came to 1 base and at J to 7 bases, leaving 8 bases not matched to a gene. From germline, CDR1 is MGHRA and CDR2 YSYEKL. This CDR3 reads CASSQVSGSLGNEQFF. DNA for the CDR3: TGCGCCAGCAGCCAAGTTAGCGGGAGCTTGGGAAATGAGCAGTTCTTC.

This clonotype was picked up many times. The J gene is TRBJ1-2, the V gene TRBV18; TRBD1 is a possible D gene (5 bases). Germline CDR1 is KGHSH and CDR2 is LQKENI. The V and J ends lost 3 bases and 3 bases respectively, with 17 bases between them. The CDR3 contains 16 residues. The CDR3 loop reads CASSPLEGPRDYGYTF. The CDR3 DNA is TGTGCCAGCTCACCGCTCGAGGGCCCCAGGGACTATGGCTACACCTTC. Using reference TRBV18 and TRBJ1-2 for the parts outside the CDR3, the full variable domain is NAGVMQNPRHLVRRRGQEARLRCSPMKGHSHVYWYRQLPEEGLKFMVYLQKENIIDESGMPKERFSAEFPKEGPSILRIQQVVRGDSAAYFCASSPLEGPRDYGYTFGSGTRLTVV.

The V gene is TRBV3-1, the J gene TRBJ2-7, with 12 bases lining up with TRBD2. CDR1 is LGHDT, CDR2 YNNKEL, per germline (reference sequence). V gave up 5 bases and J gave up 7 bases; unmatched junction bases: 9. The CDR3 is 15 amino acids. The CDR3 bases are TGTGCCAGCAGCGCCGCTAGCGGGGGGGCCGGGGAGCAGTACTTC. Encoded protein: CASSAASGGAGEQYF.

This clonotype was counted a few times. V and J are TRBV5-6 and TRBJ1-6, with 8 bases identical to TRBD1. CDR1 and CDR2 (germline): SGHDT, YYEEEE. CDR3 length: 15 residues. The V gene end was trimmed by 6 bases and the J gene end by 7 bases; junction bases not matched to a gene: 9. CDR3 coding DNA: TGTGCCAGCACCACTTGGGCAGGGGGCAATTCACCCCTCCACTTT. Translation gives CASTTWAGGNSPLHF.

This clonotype was counted at least ten times. The chain combines TRBV20-1 with TRBJ2-2; maybe TRBD2 (6 bases). CDR1 and CDR2 from the germline V gene are DFQATT and SNEGSKA (reference sequence). There are 16 residues in the CDR3. Deletions cut 0 bases from V and 1 base from J, with 12 bases between. The CDR3 nucleotides are TGCAGTGCTAGAGATCCCCTTAGCGGGAACACCGGGGAGCTGTTTTTT. Translation: CSARDPLSGNTGELFF.

This chain links TRBV10-3 with TRBJ2-3, with D unresolved. Germline V lookup: CDR1 ENHRY, CDR2 SYGVKD. The CDR3 runs 13 residues. Trimming removed 4 bases from V and 6 bases from J, with 11 bases in between. In DNA, the CDR3 is TGTGCCATCAGTGGGGGAACGGAGGATACGCAGTATTTT. This translates into CAISGGTEDTQYF.

This clonotype was seen more than once but under ten times. This chain joins TRBV10-3 and TRBJ2-7, with 11 positions matching TRBD1. Trimming took 4 bases from V and 1 from J; bases not matched to a gene: 3. The CDR3 has 15 residues. Per the germline V gene, CDR1 is ENHRY and CDR2 is SYGVKD. The CDR3 DNA follows: TGTGCCATCAGTGCCGGGACAGGGGGTTCCTACGAGCAGTACTTC. Translating gives CAISAGTGGSYEQYF.

This chain links TRBV7-2 with TRBJ1-2; maybe TRBD1 (5 bases). CDR1 is SGHTA and CDR2 is FQGNSA in the germline V gene. The CDR3 runs 13 residues. Trimming took off 6 bases at V and 5 bases at J, with 13 bases between the two ends. The CDR3 DNA reads TGTGCCAGCAGGTTGGAGGGACCGTATGGCTACACCTTC. Encoded protein: CASRLEGPYGYTF.

This clonotype appeared many times. The chain recombines TRBV29-1 with TRBJ2-1; the match to TRBD1 covers 9 bases. The germline gives CDR1 SQVTM, CDR2 ANQGSEA. CDR3 length: 14 amino acids. V shed 3 bases, J shed 5 bases, and the junction held 5 bases outside the gene matches. CDR3 sequence reads: CSVDPRTGDNEQFF. Here the CDR3 DNA reads TGCAGCGTTGATCCCCGGACAGGGGACAATGAGCAGTTCTTC.

This clonotype has at least ten counts. The rearrangement links TRBV20-1 to TRBJ2-7, with 10 bases lining up with TRBD2. CDR1 and CDR2 (germline): DFQATT, SNEGSKA (reference sequence). This CDR3 is built from 15 residues. The CDR3 sequence: CSAVAGGRARYEQYF. The CDR3 coding sequence is TGCAGCGCCGTAGCGGGAGGCCGTGCACGCTACGAGCAGTACTTC.

This clonotype was counted at least ten times. The gene calls are TRBV7-2 and TRBJ2-2; TRBD2 matches at 8 bases. The CDR3 sequence is 15 residues long. Germline loops: CDR1 SGHTA, CDR2 FQGNSA. V lost 5 bases and J lost 3; bases outside the gene matches: 5. The CDR3, as DNA: TGTGCCAGCAGCCTGAGCGGGGGTGACACCGGGGAGCTGTTTTTT. Translated: CASSLSGGDTGELFF.

This clonotype was observed a few times. This chain connects TRBV7-6 to TRBJ1-1, with D perhaps matching TRBD1 (5 bases). Trimming cost V 3 bases and J 1 base, with 6 bases left between them. Germline CDR1 and CDR2: SGHVS and FNYEAQ. The CDR3 extends over 13 amino acids. The CDR3 reads CASSFTGNTEAFF. In DNA, the CDR3 is TGTGCCAGCAGCTTTACAGGGAACACTGAAGCTTTCTTT.

The table lists this clonotype with many counts. The chain carries TRBV6-1 and TRBJ1-4; no definite D call. Germline V gene lookup returns CDR1 MNHNS and CDR2 SASEGT. The CDR3 length is 14 residues. Trimming left V 6 bases short and J 4 bases short, with 12 bases between. CDR3 nucleotides: TGTGCCAGCAGCCCCGGACGAAATAATGAAAAACTGTTTTTT. It translates to CASSPGRNNEKLFF.

On this clonotype itself: This may arise from a read error, as a much more abundant clone is one base away. V and J are TRBV4-3 and TRBJ1-1; TRBD1 matches 7 bases. The CDR3 sequence is 17 residues long. Germline loops: CDR1 LGHNA, CDR2 YSLEER. CDR3 amino acids: CTSSHGGRDRVNTEAFF. The CDR3 bases are TGCACCAGCAGCCACGGTGGGCGAGACAGGGTGAACACTGAAGCTTTCTTT.

This clonotype was seen ten or more times. The chain is built from TRBV9 and TRBJ1-5; D gene uncertain. The CDR3 spans 14 residues. V was clipped by 4 bases and J by 1 base, with 9 bases between them. Germline V lookup: CDR1 SGDLS, CDR2 YYNGEE. The CDR3 nucleotides read TGTGCCAGCAGCCCCCACTGGAGCAATCAGCCCCAGCATTTT. This encodes CASSPHWSNQPQHF.

This clonotype was found many times. J is TRBJ2-1 and V is TRBV6-2 or TRBV6-3; 13 bases fit TRBD2. Germline CDR1 and CDR2: MNHEY and SVGEGT. This CDR3 has 15 amino acids. The V gene end was trimmed by 6 bases and the J gene end by 2 bases; junction bases not matched to a gene: 1. The CDR3 sequence: CASRGTSGTYNEQFF. The CDR3 DNA sequence: TGTGCCAGCAGGGGGACTAGCGGGACCTACAATGAGCAGTTCTTC.

This chain uses TRBV14 with TRBJ2-5; TRBD1 is a possible D gene (5 bases). V lost 1 base, J lost 2 bases, and 8 bases lay in between. Germline lookup yields CDR1 SGHDN and CDR2 FVKESK. The CDR3 sequence is 14 residues long. The CDR3 loop is CASSQVRGQETQYF. CDR3 nucleotide sequence: TGTGCCAGCAGCCAAGTAAGGGGACAAGAGACCCAGTACTTC.

This clonotype was observed a few times. The chain recombines TRBV18 with TRBJ1-2, with a weak D call TRBD1 (6 bases). Trimming removed 2 bases from V and 4 bases from J, with 14 bases in between. This CDR3 is built from 15 residues. Germline CDR1 and CDR2: KGHSH and LQKENI. The CDR3 nucleotides read TGTGCCAGCTCACCAAGTAGAGGACAGACCTATGGCTACACCTTC. It specifies CASSPSRGQTYGYTF.

This clonotype was seen repeatedly, ten times or more. V is TRBV29-1 and J is TRBJ2-7, with D unclear. CDR3 length equals 15 residues. Germline V gene sequence: CDR1 SQVTM, CDR2 ANQGSEA. The germline V and J ends were trimmed by 2 bases and 0 bases, with 14 bases remaining between them. This chain's CDR3 is CSVELGQDLSYEQYF. In DNA, the CDR3 is TGCAGCGTTGAACTTGGCCAGGACCTCTCCTACGAGCAGTACTTC.

Note on this clonotype: The CDR3 ends on some other residue instead of the conserved phenylalanine or tryptophan, so this is likely a read error. This rearrangement joins TRBV5-4 to TRBJ1-1; D unresolved. CDR3 length: 11 amino acids. Per germline, CDR1 SGHNT and CDR2 YYREEE (reference sequence). V was trimmed by 1 base and J by 2 bases, leaving 0 bases between them. The CDR3 bases are TGTGCCAGCAGCTTGAACACTGAAGCTTTCTTA. It yields the protein CASSLNTEAFL.

By share of the sample, this clonotype is medium-sized. V and J are TRBV7-3 and TRBJ2-5, with 7 bases lining up with TRBD1. Germline values: CDR1 SGHTA, CDR2 FQGTGA. This CDR3 is 14 amino acids long. Trimming removed 2 bases from V and 5 bases from J; junction bases left unmatched: 5. For the CDR3, the DNA is TGTGCCAGCAGCTTAGTAGGGGGCGTGGAGACCCAGTACTTC. This encodes CASSLVGGVETQYF.

This clonotype was seen a few times. The genes are TRBV6-2 or TRBV6-3 and TRBJ1-2; 10 bases are shared with TRBD1. The CDR3 is 16 amino acids. CDR1 MNHEY and CDR2 SVGEGT come from the germline V gene. Losses at the gene ends were 6 bases for V and 6 bases for J; bases not matched to a gene: 13. In nucleotides, the CDR3 is TGTGCCAGCAGAGCCCGACAGGGGGCAAAACTGGATGGCTACACCTTC. This translates into CASRARQGAKLDGYTF.

The rearrangement links TRBV6-2 or TRBV6-3 to TRBJ2-3, with a tentative D call TRBD1 (5 bases). Germline CDR1 MNHEY, CDR2 SVGEGT. The CDR3 has 16 amino acids. The V end lost 2 bases, the J end lost 2 bases, and 14 bases lay between the germline ends. The CDR3, as DNA: TGTGCCAGCAGTTACGGGGCCGCCGTCTTCACAGATACGCAGTATTTT. This sequence encodes CASSYGAAVFTDTQYF.